The rows below give T cell receptor beta chains drawn from one sample of a study of CD8 T cells in Susac syndrome. TCRdb used MiXCR to reprocess the immunoSEQ multiplex PCR reads, holding one entry per CDR3 protein. The table shows more than 95,000 distinct CDR3 sequences, with just over 90% occurring only once. The specimen was CD8+ T cells from PBMCs. The receptors shown here come from a human donor with multiple sclerosis. The CDR3 runs from the conserved cysteine through the conserved F or W. The D gene is left open where the match is weak. Where a row states a size, it is once, few, many or the class of an expanded clone; other rows omit it.

CDR3aa: CSVEDGGDSSYEQYF
CDR3nt: TGCAGCGTTGAAGACGGGGGGGACAGCTCCTACGAGCAGTACTTC
v_gene: TRBV29-1
j_gene: TRBJ2-7
len: 15
abundance: .
d_gene: .

CDR3aa: CASSYTARTDEAFF
CDR3nt: TGTGCCAGCAGTTACACCGCGCGTACAGATGAAGCTTTCTTT
v_gene: TRBV6-5
j_gene: TRBJ1-1
len: 14
abundance: .
d_gene: .

CDR3aa: CASSPPERQYNEQFF
CDR3nt: TGTGCCAGCTCACCACCAGAAAGACAATACAATGAGCAGTTCTTC
v_gene: TRBV18
j_gene: TRBJ2-1
len: 15
abundance: .
d_gene: .

CDR3aa: CASSSKNADRVYGYTF
CDR3nt: TGTGCCAGCAGTTCCAAAAACGCGGACAGGGTCTATGGCTACACCTTC
v_gene: TRBV12-3/TRBV12-4
j_gene: TRBJ1-2
len: 16
abundance: .
d_gene: TRBD1

CDR3aa: CASRQQGAQYF
CDR3nt: TGTGCCAGCAGACAACAGGGTGCGCAGTATTTT
v_gene: TRBV6-2/TRBV6-3
j_gene: TRBJ2-3
len: 11
abundance: .
d_gene: .

CDR3aa: CASSLFAGGQPQHF
CDR3nt: TGTGCCAGCAGTTTATTTGCAGGGGGTCAGCCCCAGCATTTT
v_gene: TRBV27
j_gene: TRBJ1-5
len: 14
abundance: .
d_gene: TRBD1

CDR3aa: CASSPTVNTGELFF
CDR3nt: TGTGCCAGCAGTCCTACAGTAAACACCGGGGAGCTGTTTTTT
v_gene: TRBV12-3/TRBV12-4
j_gene: TRBJ2-2
len: 14
abundance: once
d_gene: .

CDR3aa: CASSKRARTTGELFF
CDR3nt: TGTGCCAGCAGTAAACGGGCCCGTACCACCGGGGAGCTGTTTTTT
v_gene: TRBV27
j_gene: TRBJ2-2
len: 15
abundance: .
d_gene: .

CDR3aa: CASSLAGGPVNEQFF
CDR3nt: TGTGCCAGCAGCTTGGCTGGGGGACCAGTAAATGAGCAGTTCTTC
v_gene: TRBV5-6
j_gene: TRBJ2-1
len: 15
abundance: .
d_gene: .

CDR3aa: CASSYTGSSNEKLFF
CDR3nt: TGTGCCAGCAGTTACACAGGGTCTTCAAATGAAAAACTGTTTTTT
v_gene: TRBV12-3/TRBV12-4
j_gene: TRBJ1-4
len: 15
abundance: .
d_gene: .

CDR3aa: CASSPGGGSTEAFF
CDR3nt: TGTGCCAGCAGTCCAGGGGGAGGCTCGACTGAAGCTTTCTTT
v_gene: TRBV11-2
j_gene: TRBJ1-1
len: 14
abundance: .
d_gene: TRBD1

CDR3aa: CASSQLWGQGVYNEQFF
CDR3nt: TGCGCCAGCAGTCAGCTCTGGGGACAGGGGGTCTACAATGAGCAGTTCTTC
v_gene: TRBV23-1
j_gene: TRBJ2-1
len: 17
abundance: .
d_gene: TRBD1

CDR3aa: CASGPGYSTEAFF
CDR3nt: TGTGCCAGCGGCCCCGGGTATTCAACTGAAGCTTTCTTT
v_gene: TRBV27
j_gene: TRBJ1-1
len: 13
abundance: .
d_gene: .

CDR3aa: CASSLSYGGAYEQFF
CDR3nt: TGTGCCAGCAGCTTATCCTACGGGGGGGCCTATGAGCAGTTCTTC
v_gene: TRBV9
j_gene: TRBJ2-1
len: 15
abundance: .
d_gene: TRBD2

CDR3aa: CASSLASRDRAGYTF
CDR3nt: TGTGCCAGCAGTTTAGCATCTAGGGACAGGGCTGGCTACACCTTC
v_gene: TRBV12-3/TRBV12-4
j_gene: TRBJ1-2
len: 15
abundance: .
d_gene: TRBD1

CDR3aa: CASSLDYRQPQHF
CDR3nt: TGTGCCAGCAGCTTAGATTACCGTCAGCCCCAGCATTTT
v_gene: TRBV11-2
j_gene: TRBJ1-5
len: 13
abundance: .
d_gene: .

CDR3aa: CASSSLPDTQYF
CDR3nt: TGTGCCAGCAGCTCCCTCCCAGATACGCAGTATTTT
v_gene: TRBV7-9
j_gene: TRBJ2-3
len: 12
abundance: once
d_gene: .

CDR3aa: CASSYRNRIPPEAFF
CDR3nt: TGTGCCAGCAGTTACCGGAACAGAATCCCCCCTGAAGCTTTCTTT
v_gene: TRBV6-5
j_gene: TRBJ1-1
len: 15
abundance: .
d_gene: .

CDR3aa: CASSEEGANYEQYF
CDR3nt: TGTGCCAGCAGTGAGGAGGGGGCGAACTACGAGCAGTACTTC
v_gene: TRBV6-1
j_gene: TRBJ2-7
len: 14
abundance: once
d_gene: .

CDR3aa: CASTLGGNTEAFF
CDR3nt: TGTGCCAGCACTCTGGGAGGGAACACTGAAGCTTTCTTT
v_gene: TRBV6-1
j_gene: TRBJ1-1
len: 13
abundance: .
d_gene: .

CDR3aa: CASSRTGGSYEQYF
CDR3nt: TGTGCCAGCAGCCGCACAGGGGGCTCGTACGAGCAGTACTTC
v_gene: TRBV9
j_gene: TRBJ2-7
len: 14
abundance: .
d_gene: TRBD1

CDR3aa: CASSLRVLNTEAFF
CDR3nt: TGTGCCAGCAGCTTACGGGTGTTAAACACTGAAGCTTTCTTT
v_gene: TRBV7-9
j_gene: TRBJ1-1
len: 14
abundance: .
d_gene: .

CDR3aa: CASSQNRADYEQYF
CDR3nt: TGTGCCAGCAGCCAGAATCGGGCCGACTACGAGCAGTACTTC
v_gene: TRBV14
j_gene: TRBJ2-7
len: 14
abundance: .
d_gene: .

CDR3aa: CASSQPPNRGSTDTQYF
CDR3nt: TGCGCCAGCAGTCAACCACCCAACAGGGGAAGCACAGATACGCAGTATTTT
v_gene: TRBV23-1
j_gene: TRBJ2-3
len: 17
abundance: few
d_gene: TRBD1

CDR3aa: CASSLVTDRSEQYF
CDR3nt: TGCGCCAGCAGCTTGGTCACAGACCGATCCGAGCAGTACTTC
v_gene: TRBV5-1
j_gene: TRBJ2-7
len: 14
abundance: .
d_gene: .

CDR3aa: CASSRSLDSQETQYF
CDR3nt: TGTGCCAGCAGCCGTAGTCTCGACAGCCAAGAGACCCAGTACTTC
v_gene: TRBV3-1
j_gene: TRBJ2-5
len: 15
abundance: .
d_gene: .

CDR3aa: CASSQGGESEKLFF
CDR3nt: TGCGCCAGCAGCCAAGGGGGGGAATCGGAAAAACTGTTTTTT
v_gene: TRBV4-1
j_gene: TRBJ1-4
len: 14
abundance: .
d_gene: .

CDR3aa: CSARDSYAYEQYF
CDR3nt: TGCAGTGCGAGGGACAGCTACGCCTACGAGCAGTACTTC
v_gene: TRBV20-1
j_gene: TRBJ2-7
len: 13
abundance: few
d_gene: TRBD1

CDR3aa: CASSRQEDEQYF
CDR3nt: TGTGCCAGCAGCCGACAGGAAGACGAGCAGTACTTC
v_gene: TRBV5-4
j_gene: TRBJ2-7
len: 12
abundance: .
d_gene: .

CDR3aa: CASSLLGTSYEQYF
CDR3nt: TGTGCCAGCAGCTTGTTAGGGACTTCCTACGAGCAGTACTTC
v_gene: TRBV5-6
j_gene: TRBJ2-7
len: 14
abundance: .
d_gene: .

CDR3aa: CASSRPGGSASSDTQYF
CDR3nt: TGTGCCAGCAGTCGACCGGGGGGCTCAGCCAGTTCAGATACGCAGTATTTT
v_gene: TRBV28
j_gene: TRBJ2-3
len: 17
abundance: once
d_gene: .

CDR3aa: CASSLGRAQETQYF
CDR3nt: TGCGCCAGCAGCTTGGGCAGGGCCCAAGAGACCCAGTACTTC
v_gene: TRBV5-1
j_gene: TRBJ2-5
len: 14
abundance: once
d_gene: .

CDR3aa: CASSPRLNTGELFF
CDR3nt: TGTGCCAGCAGCCCACGGCTAAACACCGGGGAGCTGTTTTTT
v_gene: TRBV7-9
j_gene: TRBJ2-2
len: 14
abundance: .
d_gene: .

CDR3aa: CASSFGTESGANVLTF
CDR3nt: TGTGCCAGCAGTTTTGGGACGGAATCTGGGGCCAACGTCCTGACTTTC
v_gene: TRBV28
j_gene: TRBJ2-6
len: 16
abundance: few
d_gene: .

CDR3aa: CASSHRLASYNEQFF
CDR3nt: TGCGCCAGCAGCCATAGGCTAGCTTCCTACAATGAGCAGTTCTTC
v_gene: TRBV4-1
j_gene: TRBJ2-1
len: 15
abundance: .
d_gene: .

CDR3aa: CAISESLTSGGKETQYF
CDR3nt: TGTGCCATCAGTGAGTCTCTGACTAGCGGGGGGAAAGAGACCCAGTACTTC
v_gene: TRBV10-3
j_gene: TRBJ2-5
len: 17
abundance: .
d_gene: TRBD2

CDR3aa: CASSNGGGPGETQYF
CDR3nt: TGTGCCAGCAGTAATGGAGGAGGGCCGGGGGAGACCCAGTACTTC
v_gene: TRBV12-3/TRBV12-4
j_gene: TRBJ2-5
len: 15
abundance: once
d_gene: .

CDR3aa: CASTSGLAGVETQYF
CDR3nt: TGTGCCAGCACCTCGGGACTAGCGGGGGTGGAGACCCAGTACTTC
v_gene: TRBV2
j_gene: TRBJ2-5
len: 15
abundance: .
d_gene: TRBD2

CDR3aa: CASSQDIYRSGQYF
CDR3nt: TGCGCCAGCAGCCAAGATATTTACCGTTCGGGCCAGTACTTC
v_gene: TRBV4-1
j_gene: TRBJ2-5
len: 14
abundance: .
d_gene: .

CDR3aa: CASSGRVWGPNTGELFF
CDR3nt: TGTGCCAGCAGTGGAAGGGTTTGGGGGCCGAACACCGGGGAGCTGTTTTTT
v_gene: TRBV2
j_gene: TRBJ2-2
len: 17
abundance: .
d_gene: .

CDR3aa: CASSQVGRQGWANVLTF
CDR3nt: TGTGCCAGCAGCCAAGTCGGGAGACAGGGATGGGCCAACGTCCTGACTTTC
v_gene: TRBV14
j_gene: TRBJ2-6
len: 17
abundance: .
d_gene: .

CDR3aa: CSVEGEGNGYEQYF
CDR3nt: TGCAGCGTTGAAGGAGAGGGGAATGGCTACGAGCAGTACTTC
v_gene: TRBV29-1
j_gene: TRBJ2-7
len: 14
abundance: .
d_gene: .

CDR3aa: CASNREDRATYGYTF
CDR3nt: TGTGCCAGCAATAGGGAAGACAGGGCCACCTATGGCTACACCTTC
v_gene: TRBV19
j_gene: TRBJ1-2
len: 15
abundance: once
d_gene: TRBD1

CDR3aa: CASSFRHPNTEAFF
CDR3nt: TGTGCCAGCAGTTTTAGGCACCCGAACACTGAAGCTTTCTTT
v_gene: TRBV27
j_gene: TRBJ1-1
len: 14
abundance: .
d_gene: .

CDR3aa: CATSAGPRRETQYF
CDR3nt: TGTGCCACCTCGGCCGGCCCGAGGAGGGAGACCCAGTACTTC
v_gene: TRBV24-1
j_gene: TRBJ2-5
len: 14
abundance: once
d_gene: .

CDR3aa: CATSDLYAQGPQHF
CDR3nt: TGTGCCACCAGTGATTTGTATGCCCAGGGGCCCCAGCATTTT
v_gene: TRBV24-1
j_gene: TRBJ1-5
len: 14
abundance: .
d_gene: .

CDR3aa: CASIGGAGGYTF
CDR3nt: TGCGCCAGCATTGGGGGAGCGGGTGGCTACACCTTC
v_gene: TRBV5-1
j_gene: TRBJ1-2
len: 12
abundance: .
d_gene: .

CDR3aa: CATRDRVREAFF
CDR3nt: TGTGCCACCCGGGACCGAGTACGCGAAGCTTTCTTT
v_gene: TRBV10-3
j_gene: TRBJ1-1
len: 12
abundance: .
d_gene: .

CDR3aa: CASSRAGGSETQYF
CDR3nt: TGTGCCAGCAGCCGAGCGGGGGGTTCCGAGACCCAGTACTTC
v_gene: TRBV7-3
j_gene: TRBJ2-5
len: 14
abundance: .
d_gene: TRBD2

CDR3aa: CASSPIQGSGANVLTF
CDR3nt: TGTGCCAGCAGCCCCATACAGGGATCTGGGGCCAACGTCCTGACTTTC
v_gene: TRBV11-2
j_gene: TRBJ2-6
len: 16
abundance: .
d_gene: .

CDR3aa: CASSLSLAPGELIF
CDR3nt: TGTGCCAGCAGTTTAAGCCTAGCTCCCGGGGAGCTGATTTTT
v_gene: TRBV27
j_gene: TRBJ2-2
len: 14
abundance: .
d_gene: .

CDR3aa: CASSYSPGGIGQPQHF
CDR3nt: TGTGCCAGCAGTTACTCGCCAGGCGGGATAGGTCAGCCCCAGCATTTT
v_gene: TRBV6-2/TRBV6-3
j_gene: TRBJ1-5
len: 16
abundance: .
d_gene: .

CDR3aa: CAWRSGRNEQFF
CDR3nt: TGTGCCTGGAGATCAGGGCGCAATGAGCAGTTCTTC
v_gene: TRBV30
j_gene: TRBJ2-1
len: 12
abundance: .
d_gene: .

CDR3aa: CASSLGTSYNEQFF
CDR3nt: TGTGCCAGCAGCCTCGGGACTTCCTACAATGAGCAGTTCTTC
v_gene: TRBV7-3
j_gene: TRBJ2-1
len: 14
abundance: few
d_gene: .

CDR3aa: CASSPPSAGAGELFF
CDR3nt: TGTGCCAGCTCACCACCGTCGGCGGGTGCCGGGGAGCTGTTTTTT
v_gene: TRBV18
j_gene: TRBJ2-2
len: 15
abundance: .
d_gene: .

CDR3aa: CASSGRDSYNEQFF
CDR3nt: TGTGCCAGCAGCGGCCGGGACTCCTACAATGAGCAGTTCTTC
v_gene: TRBV7-9
j_gene: TRBJ2-1
len: 14
abundance: .
d_gene: .

CDR3aa: CASSVVTNYGYTF
CDR3nt: TGTGCCAGCAGCGTAGTGACTAACTATGGCTACACCTTC
v_gene: TRBV9
j_gene: TRBJ1-2
len: 13
abundance: .
d_gene: .

CDR3aa: CSATTSGRRMDTQYF
CDR3nt: TGCAGTGCGACGACTAGCGGGCGGAGAATGGATACGCAGTATTTT
v_gene: TRBV20-1
j_gene: TRBJ2-3
len: 15
abundance: .
d_gene: TRBD2

CDR3aa: CALTITSGSISYNEQFF
CDR3nt: TGTGCCTTAACAATTACTAGCGGGAGTATTTCCTACAATGAGCAGTTCTTC
v_gene: TRBV30
j_gene: TRBJ2-1
len: 17
abundance: .
d_gene: TRBD2

CDR3aa: CASSQDKAGGLYEQFF
CDR3nt: TGCGCCAGCAGCCAAGATAAGGCGGGGGGGCTGTATGAGCAGTTCTTC
v_gene: TRBV4-1
j_gene: TRBJ2-1
len: 16
abundance: .
d_gene: TRBD2